This T cell receptor (beta chain) was obtained from a study of TIL therapy for anti-PD-1-resistant metastatic lung cancer. Findings and limits, study-wide: The cohort had more treatment-naive, never-smoker and oncogene-addicted patients than typical.

Time point: pre-treatment sample, taken before nivolumab and TIL therapy. Stage 4 NSCLC adults joined between late 2017 and January 2020. The CDR3 extends over 16 amino acids. Germline loops: CDR1 SSHAT, CDR2 FNYEAQ (reference sequence). The immunoSEQ assay was v3. Some clones are missing from TCRdb's copy, which holds only in-frame ones; the method was immunoSEQ multiplex PCR. The repertoire holds around 59,000 clones, with around 69% as singletons. As for this clone: Its antigen is undetermined. Its ends do not fully match the called genes, so a read error is possible.

This sample comprised blood, obtained at baseline. The clonotype comes from a person between 25 and 80 years old with non-small cell lung cancer. The V and J genes are TRBV7-7 and TRBJ2-1; TRBD1 matches 10 bases. The CDR3 sequence: CASSLDSGQGSNEQFF. The CDR3 nucleotides are TGTGCTAGCAGCTTAGACTCGGGACAGGGGAGCAATGAGCAGTTCTTC.